The 13 T cell receptor beta chains in this list originate from one sample, sequenced in a study of blood T cell repertoires in COVID-19. Assay used: immunoSEQ multiplex PCR; TCRdb lists only in-frame clones, some missing. The sample contains 250,000 to 350,000 clones, approximately 84% of which appear only once. What was sequenced was peripheral blood. The receptors here all came from a human donor with COVID-19, enrolled during active disease. The donor label of this sample is uncertain.

The chain has TRBV19 and TRBJ1-5, with D possibly being TRBD1 (6 bases). The CDR3 is made up of 14 amino acids. Germline V gene data show CDR1 as LNHDA and CDR2 as SQIVND (reference sequence). V was clipped by 6 bases and J by 6 bases, with 15 bases between them. This CDR3 reads CASSGTGGLQPQHF. The CDR3 DNA reads as TGTGCCAGTAGCGGCACCGGGGGGCTTCAGCCCCAGCATTTT. The full variable domain, its missing parts supplied by reference TRBV19 and TRBJ1-5, is DGGITQSPKYLFRKEGQNVTLSCEQNLNHDAMYWYRQDPGQGLRLIYYSQIVNDFQKGDIAEGYSVSREKKESFPLTVTSAQKNPTAFYLCASSGTGGLQPQHFGDGTRLSIL.

The rearrangement uses TRBV19 and TRBJ2-2; D is unclear. Germline V gene lookup returns CDR1 LNHDA and CDR2 SQIVND (reference sequence). CDR3 length: 14 residues. V shed 11 bases and J shed 2 bases, with 15 bases lying between them. This chain's CDR3 is CACRQNLNTGELFF. CDR3 DNA sequence: TGTGCCTGCCGTCAAAACCTAAACACCGGGGAGCTGTTTTTT.

The chain joins TRBV28 to TRBJ2-7; TRBD1 matches at 8 bases. The length of the CDR3 is 14 residues. V was pared by 6 bases and J by 6 bases, with 10 bases of the junction left unmatched. The germline V gene has CDR1 MDHEN and CDR2 SYDVKM. The CDR3 DNA reads as TGTGCCAGCAGATCCGGGACAGGCCTCGTCGAGCAGTACTTC. This translates into CASRSGTGLVEQYF.

The chain carries TRBV5-1 and TRBJ2-7; weak D call: TRBD1 (5 bases). There are 17 residues in the CDR3. Trimming cost V 7 bases and J 0 bases, with 23 bases left between them. Looked up from germline, CDR1 is SGHRS and CDR2 is YFSETQ. The CDR3, as DNA: TGCGCCAGCGACCCCCCCCAGGGTTCTCATAACTCCTACGAGCAGTACTTC. It specifies CASDPPQGSHNSYEQYF.

The genes are TRBV5-4 and TRBJ1-4; TRBD1 aligns across 9 bases. The length of the CDR3 is 15 residues. Germline V gene data show CDR1 as SGHNT and CDR2 as YYREEE (reference sequence). V shed 3 bases, J shed 1 base, and the junction held 1 base outside the gene matches. This CDR3 is CASSYRGQTNEKLFF. The CDR3 DNA sequence: TGTGCCAGCAGCTACAGGGGGCAAACTAATGAAAAACTGTTTTTT. The whole variable domain, filled in from reference TRBV5-4 and TRBJ1-4, reads ETGVTQSPTHLIKTRGQQVTLRCSSQSGHNTVSWYQQALGQGPQFIFQYYREEENGRGNFPPRFSGLQFPNYSSELNVNALELDDSALYLCASSYRGQTNEKLFFGSGTQLSVL.

The chain joins TRBV19 to TRBJ1-1; 9 bases agree with TRBD1. From germline, CDR1 is LNHDA and CDR2 SQIVND (reference sequence). With 9 bases clipped from V and 0 bases from J, the junction kept 2 bases outside the gene matches. CDR3 size: 13 residues. The CDR3 spells CASGTGMNTEAFF. CDR3 nucleotides: TGTGCCAGCGGGACAGGGATGAACACTGAAGCTTTCTTT.

The chain recombines TRBV12-3 or TRBV12-4 with TRBJ1-1; 8 positions agree with TRBD1. CDR3 size: 13 residues. The ends lost 6 bases at V and 5 bases at J; junction bases unmatched: 5. This CDR3 reads CASSTYRGTEAFF. The DNA for the CDR3 is TGTGCCAGCAGCACCTACAGGGGGACTGAAGCTTTCTTT.

The J gene is TRBJ1-2, the V gene TRBV30; D is undetermined. The CDR3 extends over 14 amino acids. V was pared by 4 bases and J by 4 bases, with 16 bases between. Germline CDR1 reads GTSNPN; CDR2 reads SVGIG (reference sequence). CDR3 protein: CAWNKDYSSYGYTF. The CDR3 bases are TGTGCCTGGAATAAGGACTACTCTTCCTATGGCTACACCTTC.

The chain employs TRBV7-9 and TRBJ1-4; no reliable D call. Trimming left V 5 bases short and J 0 bases short, with 16 bases between. CDR3 length equals 17 residues. Germline CDR1 reads SEHNR; CDR2 reads FQNEAQ (reference sequence). The CDR3 spells CASSGSPAFSTNEKLFF. The CDR3 DNA is TGTGCCAGCAGCGGATCCCCAGCGTTCTCAACTAATGAAAAACTGTTTTTT.

The chain couples TRBV28 to TRBJ2-5; 11 bases map to TRBD1. This CDR3 has 17 amino acids. The germline gives CDR1 MDHEN, CDR2 SYDVKM. V shed 2 bases, J shed 2 bases, and the junction held 7 bases outside the gene matches. CDR3 residues: CASSLVPDRGLQETQYF. The CDR3 bases are TGTGCCAGCAGTTTAGTCCCGGACAGGGGGCTTCAAGAGACCCAGTACTTC.

CDR3 DNA sequence: TGTGCCTGGAAGACAGGAGGCAACTATGGCTACACCTTC. Protein: CAWKTGGNYGYTF. V and J are TRBV30 and TRBJ1-2, with D perhaps TRBD1 (6 bases). The CDR3 spans 13 residues. Deletions cut 4 bases from V and 2 bases from J, with 11 bases between. Germline V gives CDR1 GTSNPN, CDR2 SVGIG (reference sequence).

The V call is TRBV15, the J call TRBJ1-2; 12 nucleotides align to TRBD1. Unmatched junction bases numbered 4, after V lost 0 bases and J lost 8 bases. Germline CDR1 LNHNV, CDR2 YYDKDF (reference sequence). The CDR3 length is 15 residues. CDR3: CATSRDPGTGGGYTF. Here the CDR3 DNA reads TGTGCCACCAGCAGAGATCCAGGGACAGGGGGCGGCTACACCTTC.

The chain recombines TRBV7-3 with TRBJ2-2; a possible D gene is TRBD2 (6 bases). Germline loops: CDR1 SGHTA, CDR2 FQGTGA. The V and J ends lost 2 bases and 0 bases respectively, with 7 bases between them. There are 15 residues in the CDR3. The CDR3 here is CASSLGGTNTGELFF. CDR3 bases: TGTGCCAGCAGCTTAGGGGGGACGAACACCGGGGAGCTGTTTTTT. The full variable domain, with the rest looked up from reference TRBV7-3 and TRBJ2-2, is GAGVSQTPSNKVTEKGKYVELRCDPISGHTALYWYRQSLGQGPEFLIYFQGTGAADDSGLPNDRFFAVRPEGSVSTLKIQRTERGDSAVYLCASSLGGTNTGELFFGEGSRLTVL.